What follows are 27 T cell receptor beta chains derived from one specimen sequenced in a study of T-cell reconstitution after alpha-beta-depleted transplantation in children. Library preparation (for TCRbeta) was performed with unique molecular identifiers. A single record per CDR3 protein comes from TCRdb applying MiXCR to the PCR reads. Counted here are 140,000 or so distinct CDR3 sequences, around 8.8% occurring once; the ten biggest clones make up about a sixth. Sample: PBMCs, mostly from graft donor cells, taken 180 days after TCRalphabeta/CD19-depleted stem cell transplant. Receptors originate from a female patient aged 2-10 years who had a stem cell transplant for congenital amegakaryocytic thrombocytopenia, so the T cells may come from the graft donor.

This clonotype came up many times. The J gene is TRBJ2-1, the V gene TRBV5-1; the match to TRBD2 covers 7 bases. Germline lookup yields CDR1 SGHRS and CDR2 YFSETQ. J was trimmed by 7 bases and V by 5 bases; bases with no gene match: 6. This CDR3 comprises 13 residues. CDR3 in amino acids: CASRRGSQNEQFF. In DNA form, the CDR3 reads TGCGCCAGCAGGCGCGGGAGCCAAAATGAGCAGTTCTTC.

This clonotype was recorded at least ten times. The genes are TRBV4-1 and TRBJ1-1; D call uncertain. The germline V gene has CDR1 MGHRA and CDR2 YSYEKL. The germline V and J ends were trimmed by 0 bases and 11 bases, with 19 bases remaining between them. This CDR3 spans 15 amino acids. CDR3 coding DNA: TGCGCCAGCAGCCAAGAGATTCTGAGAGGGAGATCTGCTTTCTTT. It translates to CASSQEILRGRSAFF.

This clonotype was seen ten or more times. For the CDR3, the DNA is TGTGCCAGCAGCTTACAGGGAGGGGATGTCACTGAAGCTTTCTTT. It specifies CASSLQGGDVTEAFF. This sequence joins TRBV5-5 and TRBJ1-1; possible D gene TRBD1, 6 bases. Deletions cut 2 bases from V and 4 bases from J, with 15 bases between. The CDR3 is made up of 15 amino acids. CDR1 is SGHKS and CDR2 is YYEKEE in the germline V gene (reference sequence).

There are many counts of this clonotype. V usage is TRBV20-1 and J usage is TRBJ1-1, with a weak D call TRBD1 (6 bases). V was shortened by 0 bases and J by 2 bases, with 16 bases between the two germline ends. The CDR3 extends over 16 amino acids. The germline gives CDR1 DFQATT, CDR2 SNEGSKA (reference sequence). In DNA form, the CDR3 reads TGCAGTGCTAGAGATCCCCGAGGGGGTACCAACACTGAAGCTTTCTTT. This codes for CSARDPRGGTNTEAFF.

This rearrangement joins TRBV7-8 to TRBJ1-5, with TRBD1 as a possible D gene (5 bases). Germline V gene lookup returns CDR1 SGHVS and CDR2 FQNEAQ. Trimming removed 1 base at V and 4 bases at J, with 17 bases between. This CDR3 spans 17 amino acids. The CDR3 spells CASSLGGALLGNQPQHF. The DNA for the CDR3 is TGTGCCAGCAGCTTAGGAGGGGCTCTTTTGGGGAATCAGCCCCAGCATTTT.

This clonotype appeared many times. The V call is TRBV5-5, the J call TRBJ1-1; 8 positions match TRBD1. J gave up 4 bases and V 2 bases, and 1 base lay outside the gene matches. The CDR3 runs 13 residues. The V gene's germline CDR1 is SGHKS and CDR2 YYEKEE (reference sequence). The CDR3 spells CASSLQGGTEAFF. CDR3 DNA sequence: TGTGCCAGCAGCTTACAGGGGGGCACTGAAGCTTTCTTT.

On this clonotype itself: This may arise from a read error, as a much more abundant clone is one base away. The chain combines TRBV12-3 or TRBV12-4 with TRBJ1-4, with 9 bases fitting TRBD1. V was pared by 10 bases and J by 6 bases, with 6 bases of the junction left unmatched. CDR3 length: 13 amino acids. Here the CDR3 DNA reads TGTGCCACTACAGGGGGCTTTGATGAAAAACTGTTTTTT. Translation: CATTGGFDEKLFF.

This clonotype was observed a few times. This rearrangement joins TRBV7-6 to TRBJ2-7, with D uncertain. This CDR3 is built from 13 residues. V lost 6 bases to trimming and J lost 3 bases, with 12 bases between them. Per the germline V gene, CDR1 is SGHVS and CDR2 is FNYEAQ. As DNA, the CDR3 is TGTGCCAGCAGTCAAGCGATCGGCTACGAGCAGTACTTC. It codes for CASSQAIGYEQYF. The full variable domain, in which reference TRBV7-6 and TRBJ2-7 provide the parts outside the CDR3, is GAGVSQSPRYKVTKRGQDVALRCDPISGHVSLYWYRQALGQGPEFLTYFNYEAQQDKSGLPNDRFSAERPEGSISTLTIQRTEQRDSAMYRCASSQAIGYEQYFGPGTRLTVT.

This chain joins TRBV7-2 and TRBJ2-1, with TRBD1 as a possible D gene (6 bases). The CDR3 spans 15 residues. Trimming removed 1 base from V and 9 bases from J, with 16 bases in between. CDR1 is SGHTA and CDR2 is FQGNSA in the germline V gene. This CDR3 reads CASSLVRRLGGEQFF. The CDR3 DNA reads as TGTGCCAGCAGCTTAGTCCGTCGGCTAGGGGGTGAGCAGTTCTTC.

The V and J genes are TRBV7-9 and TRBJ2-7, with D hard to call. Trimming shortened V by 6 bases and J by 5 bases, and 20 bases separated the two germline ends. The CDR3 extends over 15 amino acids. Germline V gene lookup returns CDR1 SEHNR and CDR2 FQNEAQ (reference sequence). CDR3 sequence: CASSPPPPLRNEQYF. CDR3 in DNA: TGTGCCAGCAGTCCTCCCCCCCCTCTAAGGAACGAGCAGTACTTC.

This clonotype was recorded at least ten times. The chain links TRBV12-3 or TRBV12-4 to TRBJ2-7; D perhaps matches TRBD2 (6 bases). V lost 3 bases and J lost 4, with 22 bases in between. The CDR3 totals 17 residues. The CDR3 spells CASSLSGGMLRPYEQYF. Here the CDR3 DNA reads TGTGCCAGCAGTTTGTCCGGCGGGATGCTGCGGCCTTACGAGCAGTACTTC.

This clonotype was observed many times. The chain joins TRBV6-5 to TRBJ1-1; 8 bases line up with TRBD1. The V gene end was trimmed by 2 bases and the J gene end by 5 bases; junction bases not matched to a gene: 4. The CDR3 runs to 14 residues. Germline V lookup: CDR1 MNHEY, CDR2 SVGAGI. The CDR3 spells CASSYRTGRTEAFF. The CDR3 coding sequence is TGTGCCAGCAGTTACCGGACAGGGAGGACTGAAGCTTTCTTT.

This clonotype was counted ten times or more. CDR3 bases: TGTGCCAGCAGTGAGGGTCGGAGAAACACCATATATTTT. Its protein is CASSEGRRNTIYF. V is TRBV2 and J is TRBJ1-3; D remains ambiguous. The V end was cut by 3 bases, the J end by 5 bases, with 8 bases between. This CDR3 has 13 residues. Germline values: CDR1 SNHLY, CDR2 FYNNEI.

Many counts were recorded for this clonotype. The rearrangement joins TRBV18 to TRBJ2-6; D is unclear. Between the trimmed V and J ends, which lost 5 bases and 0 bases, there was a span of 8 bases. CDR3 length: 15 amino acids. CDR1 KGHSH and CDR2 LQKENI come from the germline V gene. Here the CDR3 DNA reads TGTGCCAGCTCAAGTCAGAACTCTGGGGCCAACGTCCTGACTTTC. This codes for CASSSQNSGANVLTF.

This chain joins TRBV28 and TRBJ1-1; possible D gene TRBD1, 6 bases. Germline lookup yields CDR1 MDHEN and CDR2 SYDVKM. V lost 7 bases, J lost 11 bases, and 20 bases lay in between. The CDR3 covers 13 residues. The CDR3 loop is CASTPEGGRTAFF. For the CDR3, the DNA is TGTGCCAGCACTCCCGAGGGGGGGAGAACGGCTTTCTTT.

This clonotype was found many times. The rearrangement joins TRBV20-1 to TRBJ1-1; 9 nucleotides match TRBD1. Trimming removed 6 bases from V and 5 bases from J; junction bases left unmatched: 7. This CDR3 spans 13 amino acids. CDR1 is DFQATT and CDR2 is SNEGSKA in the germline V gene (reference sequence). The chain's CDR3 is CSAKQGARTEAFF. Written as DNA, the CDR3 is TGCAGTGCCAAACAGGGGGCGCGGACTGAAGCTTTCTTT.

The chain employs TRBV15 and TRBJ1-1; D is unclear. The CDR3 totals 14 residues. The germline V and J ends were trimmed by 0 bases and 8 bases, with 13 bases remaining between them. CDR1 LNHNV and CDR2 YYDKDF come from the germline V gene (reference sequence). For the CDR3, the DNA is TGTGCCACCAGCAGAGATCGTACCGCTCCCGAAGCTTTCTTT. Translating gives CATSRDRTAPEAFF.

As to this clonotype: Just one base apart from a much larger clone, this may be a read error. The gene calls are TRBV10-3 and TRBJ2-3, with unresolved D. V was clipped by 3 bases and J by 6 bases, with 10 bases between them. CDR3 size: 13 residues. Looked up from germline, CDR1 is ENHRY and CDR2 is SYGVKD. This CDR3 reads CAISDRLKDTQYF. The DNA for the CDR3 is TGTGCCATCAGTGATAGGTTGAAGGATACGCAGTATTTT.

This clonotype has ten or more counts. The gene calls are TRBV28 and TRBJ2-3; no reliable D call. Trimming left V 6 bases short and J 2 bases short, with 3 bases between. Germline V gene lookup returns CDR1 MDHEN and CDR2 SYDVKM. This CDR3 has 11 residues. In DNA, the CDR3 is TGTGCCAGCAGACACACAGATACGCAGTATTTT. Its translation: CASRHTDTQYF.

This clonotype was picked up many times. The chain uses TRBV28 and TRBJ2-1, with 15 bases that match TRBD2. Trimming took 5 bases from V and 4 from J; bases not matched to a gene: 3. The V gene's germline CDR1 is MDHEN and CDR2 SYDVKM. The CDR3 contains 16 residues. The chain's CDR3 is CASSPGLAGGYNEQFF. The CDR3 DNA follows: TGTGCCAGCAGTCCGGGACTAGCGGGAGGTTACAATGAGCAGTTCTTC.

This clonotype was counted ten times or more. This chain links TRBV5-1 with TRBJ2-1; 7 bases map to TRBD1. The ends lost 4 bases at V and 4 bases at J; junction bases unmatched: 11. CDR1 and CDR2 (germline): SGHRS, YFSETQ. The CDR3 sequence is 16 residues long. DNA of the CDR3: TGCGCCAGCAGCGTGGGCCGGACAGGCCGTTACAATGAGCAGTTCTTC. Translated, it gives CASSVGRTGRYNEQFF.

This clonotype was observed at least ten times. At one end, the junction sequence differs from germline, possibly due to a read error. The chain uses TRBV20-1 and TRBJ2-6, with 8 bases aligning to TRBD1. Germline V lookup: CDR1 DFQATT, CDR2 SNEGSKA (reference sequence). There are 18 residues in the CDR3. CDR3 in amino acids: CSARDLRTGRSGANVLTF. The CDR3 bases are TGCAGTGCCAGAGACCTGAGGACAGGGAGATCTGGGGCCAACGTCCTGACTTTC.

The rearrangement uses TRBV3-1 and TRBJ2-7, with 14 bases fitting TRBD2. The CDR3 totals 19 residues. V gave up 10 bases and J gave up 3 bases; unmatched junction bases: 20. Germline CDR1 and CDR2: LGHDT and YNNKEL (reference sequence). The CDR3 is CATRRQRGQGTSGSYEQYF. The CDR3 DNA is TGTGCCACCAGGCGGCAGAGGGGACAGGGGACTAGCGGGAGCTACGAGCAGTACTTC.

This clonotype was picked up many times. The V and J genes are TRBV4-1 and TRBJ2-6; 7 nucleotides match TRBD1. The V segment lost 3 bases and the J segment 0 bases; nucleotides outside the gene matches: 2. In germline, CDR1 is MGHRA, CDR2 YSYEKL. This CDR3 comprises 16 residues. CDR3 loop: CASSHYRGSGANVLTF. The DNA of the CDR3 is TGCGCCAGCAGCCATTACAGGGGCTCTGGGGCCAACGTCCTGACTTTC.

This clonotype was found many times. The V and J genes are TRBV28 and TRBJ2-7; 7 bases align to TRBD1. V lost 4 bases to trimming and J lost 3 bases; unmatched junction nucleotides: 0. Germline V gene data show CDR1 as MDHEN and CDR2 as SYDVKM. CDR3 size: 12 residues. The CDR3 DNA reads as TGTGCCAGCAGTTGGACAGGCTACGAGCAGTACTTC. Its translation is CASSWTGYEQYF. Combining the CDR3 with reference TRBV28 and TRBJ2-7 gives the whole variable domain DVKVTQSSRYLVKRTGEKVFLECVQDMDHENMFWYRQDPGLGLRLIYFSYDVKMKEKGDIPEGYSVSREKKERFSLILESASTNQTSMYLCASSWTGYEQYFGPGTRLTVT.

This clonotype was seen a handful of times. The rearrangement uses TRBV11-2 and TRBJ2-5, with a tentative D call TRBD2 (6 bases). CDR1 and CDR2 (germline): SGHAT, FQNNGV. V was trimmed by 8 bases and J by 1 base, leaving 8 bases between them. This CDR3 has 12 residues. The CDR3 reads CASGGLQETQYF. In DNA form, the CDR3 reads TGTGCCAGCGGGGGACTCCAAGAGACCCAGTACTTC.

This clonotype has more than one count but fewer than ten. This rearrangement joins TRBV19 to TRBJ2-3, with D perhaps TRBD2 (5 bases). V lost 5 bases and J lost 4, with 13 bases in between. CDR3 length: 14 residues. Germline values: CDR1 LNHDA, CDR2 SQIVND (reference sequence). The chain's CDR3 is CASSSSRTADTQYF. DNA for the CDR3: TGTGCCAGTAGTTCCTCGAGGACTGCAGATACGCAGTATTTT. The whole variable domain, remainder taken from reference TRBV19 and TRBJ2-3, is DGGITQSPKYLFRKEGQNVTLSCEQNLNHDAMYWYRQDPGQGLRLIYYSQIVNDFQKGDIAEGYSVSREKKESFPLTVTSAQKNPTAFYLCASSSSRTADTQYFGPGTRLTVL.